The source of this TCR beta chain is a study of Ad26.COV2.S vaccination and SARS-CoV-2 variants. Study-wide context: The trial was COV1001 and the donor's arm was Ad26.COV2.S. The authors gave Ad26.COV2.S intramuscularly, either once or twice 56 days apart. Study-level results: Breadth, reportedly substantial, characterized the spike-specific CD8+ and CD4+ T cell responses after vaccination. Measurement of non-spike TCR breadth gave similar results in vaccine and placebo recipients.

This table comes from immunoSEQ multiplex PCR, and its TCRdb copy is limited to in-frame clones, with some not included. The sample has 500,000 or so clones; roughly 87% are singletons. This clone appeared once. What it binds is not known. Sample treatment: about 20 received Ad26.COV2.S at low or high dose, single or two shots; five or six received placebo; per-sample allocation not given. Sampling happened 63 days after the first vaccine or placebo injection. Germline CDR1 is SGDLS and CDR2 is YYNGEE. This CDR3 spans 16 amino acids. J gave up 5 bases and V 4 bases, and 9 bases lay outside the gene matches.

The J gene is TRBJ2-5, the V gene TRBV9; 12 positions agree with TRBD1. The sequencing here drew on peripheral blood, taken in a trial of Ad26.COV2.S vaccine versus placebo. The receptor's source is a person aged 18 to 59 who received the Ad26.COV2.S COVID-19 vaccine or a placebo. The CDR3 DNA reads TGTGCCAGCAGCTCCAACCGGGACAGGGGGCGGGAGACCCAGTACTTC. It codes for CASSSNRDRGRETQYF.